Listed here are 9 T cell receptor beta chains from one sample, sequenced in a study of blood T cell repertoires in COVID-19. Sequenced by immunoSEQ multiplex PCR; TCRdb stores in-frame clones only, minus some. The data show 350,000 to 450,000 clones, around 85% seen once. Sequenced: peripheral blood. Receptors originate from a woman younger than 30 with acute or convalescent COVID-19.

DNA of the CDR3: TGTGCCAGCAGCTTTCAGACTAGCGGGAGCGGTGGGACCCAGTACTTC. Translated, it gives CASSFQTSGSGGTQYF. This rearrangement joins TRBV7-8 to TRBJ2-5, with 12 bases aligning to TRBD2. The CDR3 is 16 residues long. V dropped 3 bases and J dropped 7; count of bases not matched to a gene: 9. The V gene's germline CDR1 is SGHVS and CDR2 FQNEAQ.

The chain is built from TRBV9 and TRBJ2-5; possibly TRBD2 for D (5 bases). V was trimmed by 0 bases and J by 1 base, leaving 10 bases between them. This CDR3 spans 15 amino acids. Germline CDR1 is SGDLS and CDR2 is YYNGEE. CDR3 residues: CASSVVGGPQETQYF. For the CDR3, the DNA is TGTGCCAGCAGCGTAGTAGGCGGGCCCCAAGAGACCCAGTACTTC.

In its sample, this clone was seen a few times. CDR3 nucleotides: TGCGCCAGCAGCCAAGATCAGGGTTCTGGCTACACCTTC. It codes for CASSQDQGSGYTF. V is TRBV4-1 and J is TRBJ1-2, with D possibly matching TRBD1 (5 bases). Germline V gene data show CDR1 as MGHRA and CDR2 as YSYEKL. CDR3 length: 13 amino acids. The V end lost 0 bases, the J end lost 7 bases, and 9 bases lay between the germline ends.

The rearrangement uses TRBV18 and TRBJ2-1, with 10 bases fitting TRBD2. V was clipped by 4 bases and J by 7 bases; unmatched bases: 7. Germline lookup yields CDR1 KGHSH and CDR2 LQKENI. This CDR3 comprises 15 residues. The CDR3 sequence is CASSLLAGAGNEQFF. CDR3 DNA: TGTGCCAGCTCACTCCTAGCGGGGGCGGGAAATGAGCAGTTCTTC.

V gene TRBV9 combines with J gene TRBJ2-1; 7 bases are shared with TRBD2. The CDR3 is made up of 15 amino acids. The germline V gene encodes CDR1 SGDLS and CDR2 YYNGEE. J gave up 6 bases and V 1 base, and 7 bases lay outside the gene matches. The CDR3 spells CASSVSGVSPNEQFF. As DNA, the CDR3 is TGTGCCAGCAGCGTAAGCGGGGTGAGCCCCAATGAGCAGTTCTTC.

Here the CDR3 reads CASSFGTSGPQETQYF. The CDR3, as DNA: TGTGCCAGTAGTTTCGGGACTAGCGGCCCCCAAGAGACCCAGTACTTC. The chain has TRBV19 and TRBJ2-5; 11 bases fit TRBD2. This CDR3 is built from 16 residues. The junction had 6 bases not matched to a gene; V was cut back by 5 bases and J by 1 base. CDR1 and CDR2 from the germline V gene are LNHDA and SQIVND (reference sequence).

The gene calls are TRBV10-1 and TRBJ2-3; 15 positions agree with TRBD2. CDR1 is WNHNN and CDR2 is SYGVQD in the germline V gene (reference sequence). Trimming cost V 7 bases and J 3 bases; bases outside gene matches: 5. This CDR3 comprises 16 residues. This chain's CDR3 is CASTLGTSGRTDTQYF. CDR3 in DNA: TGCGCCAGCACCCTCGGGACTAGCGGGAGGACAGATACGCAGTATTTT.

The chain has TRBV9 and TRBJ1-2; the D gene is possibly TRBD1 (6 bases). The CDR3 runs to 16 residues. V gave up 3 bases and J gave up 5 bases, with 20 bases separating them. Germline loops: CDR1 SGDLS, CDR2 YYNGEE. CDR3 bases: TGTGCCAGCAGCGAGACAGGACTCCTAGACCCTTATGGCTACACCTTC. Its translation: CASSETGLLDPYGYTF.

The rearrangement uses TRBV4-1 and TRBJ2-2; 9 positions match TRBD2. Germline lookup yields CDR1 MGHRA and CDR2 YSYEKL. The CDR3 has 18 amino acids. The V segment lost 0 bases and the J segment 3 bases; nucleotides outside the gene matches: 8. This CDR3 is CASSQEERSGRYTGELFF. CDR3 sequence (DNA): TGCGCCAGCAGCCAAGAGGAGAGGAGCGGGAGGTACACCGGGGAGCTGTTTTTT.